These 24 T cell receptor beta chains came from one sample sequenced in a study of neurological immune-mediated disorders (dated by TCRdb to between 2019 and 2020). Library preparation used 5' RACE. Sequencing instrument: Illumina HiSeq 2500. Clones were called with MiXCR by TCRdb after fastp trimmed the public reads at Q25, and only in-frame beta chains were retained. When rows share a CDR3 protein, they turn into one entry using the most common DNA and genes. The sample table holds around 50,000 distinct CDR3 sequences, of which roughly 15% were seen once. The biggest ten clones account for 4% to 4.5% of the sample. Sequencing input: PBMCs. The origin of the receptors is a man aged 55 to 70 in good health.

There are many counts of this clonotype. The chain is built from TRBV29-1 and TRBJ1-4; possible D gene TRBD1, 5 bases. CDR1 and CDR2 from the germline V gene are SQVTM and ANQGSEA. This CDR3 has 13 residues. V lost 3 bases and J lost 10, with 15 bases in between. The CDR3 here is CSVEGLTRGKLFF. In DNA form, the CDR3 reads TGCAGCGTTGAGGGACTCACAAGGGGAAAACTGTTTTTT.

This clonotype came up many times. V gene TRBV9 combines with J gene TRBJ2-2; the D gene is possibly TRBD2 (6 bases). The germline V gene encodes CDR1 SGDLS and CDR2 YYNGEE. V dropped 4 bases and J dropped 4 bases, with 20 bases sitting between them. The CDR3 has 17 residues. The DNA for the CDR3 is TGTGCCAGCAGCTCTCAGGGAGGCATTAGAGGCACCGGGGAGCTGTTTTTT. Translating gives CASSSQGGIRGTGELFF.

There are many counts of this clonotype. V is TRBV2 and J is TRBJ2-3; 10 nucleotides agree with TRBD1. The CDR3 consists of 14 residues. The germline V gene has CDR1 SNHLY and CDR2 FYNNEI. V gave up 11 bases and J gave up 4 bases; unmatched junction bases: 9. CDR3 sequence (DNA): TGTGCCCGTACCCGGGACAGGGGAGCAGATACGCAGTATTTT. Its translation is CARTRDRGADTQYF.

Comment on this clonotype: This may be a read error, as it is one base from a much larger clone. V gene TRBV6-1 combines with J gene TRBJ1-3, with 9 bases matching TRBD1. Germline V gives CDR1 MNHNS, CDR2 SASEGT. The CDR3 sequence is 14 residues long. The CDR3: CVSSGGTGGNTIYF. CDR3 nucleotide sequence: TGTGTCAGCAGTGGGGGGACAGGGGGAAACACCATATATTTT.

This clonotype was found many times. This rearrangement joins TRBV6-5 to TRBJ2-7; 8 bases fit TRBD2. Trimming removed 6 bases from V and 3 bases from J; junction bases left unmatched: 1. This CDR3 is 12 amino acids long. CDR1 and CDR2 (germline): MNHEY, SVGAGI. The CDR3 reads CASSTSGYEQYF. The CDR3 DNA is TGTGCCAGCAGCACTAGCGGCTACGAGCAGTACTTC.

This clonotype was seen repeatedly, ten times or more. The V call is TRBV7-8, the J call TRBJ2-7; 9 bases line up with TRBD1. This CDR3 comprises 16 residues. The ends lost 2 bases at V and 3 bases at J; junction bases unmatched: 8. Germline V CDR1 and CDR2: SGHVS, FQNEAQ. CDR3 protein: CASSLSHRDRVYEQYF. CDR3 in DNA: TGTGCCAGCAGCTTATCTCATCGGGACAGGGTCTACGAGCAGTACTTC.

J is TRBJ2-7 and V is TRBV24-1; 13 bases match TRBD2. J gave up 7 bases and V 9 bases, and 5 bases lay outside the gene matches. Germline V lookup: CDR1 KGHDR, CDR2 SFDVKD. The CDR3 has 13 residues. This chain's CDR3 is CATQGLAGAEQYF. CDR3 nucleotides: TGTGCCACCCAAGGACTAGCGGGAGCTGAGCAGTACTTC.

The table lists this clonotype with many counts. The rearrangement uses TRBV29-1 and TRBJ2-5; D is unresolved. Trimming cost V 7 bases and J 5 bases, with 8 bases left between them. Germline V lookup: CDR1 SQVTM, CDR2 ANQGSEA. CDR3 length: 10 residues. The CDR3 nucleotides are TGCAGCGCAGGAATGGAGACCCAGTACTTC. Its protein is CSAGMETQYF.

The chain uses TRBV6-9 and TRBJ2-1; D uncertain. Germline V lookup: CDR1 MNHGY, CDR2 SVAAGI. The CDR3 length is 11 residues. Trimming shortened V by 7 bases and J by 12 bases, and 13 bases separated the two germline ends. The CDR3 protein is CASNERLSQFF. The CDR3, as DNA: TGTGCCAGCAACGAAAGGTTATCGCAGTTCTTC.

In its sample, this clonotype was seen many times. The J gene is TRBJ2-3, the V gene TRBV5-6; TRBD1 is a possible D gene (6 bases). The germline CDR1 and CDR2 sequences are SGHDT and YYEEEE. V dropped 0 bases and J dropped 6 bases, with 14 bases sitting between them. The CDR3 is made up of 15 amino acids. The CDR3 here is CASSLGGGRFDTQYF. The CDR3 DNA sequence: TGTGCCAGCAGCTTGGGTGGGGGCCGCTTTGATACGCAGTATTTT.

This clonotype has a count of ten or more. The V call is TRBV7-9, the J call TRBJ2-1; 11 nucleotides align to TRBD2. The germline V gene has CDR1 SEHNR and CDR2 FQNEAQ (reference sequence). The CDR3 consists of 16 residues. The V and J ends lost 3 bases and 3 bases, in that order; junction bases with no gene match: 4. The CDR3 region is CASSFAGTSGYNEQFF. The CDR3 nucleotides are TGTGCCAGCAGCTTCGCCGGGACTAGCGGCTACAATGAGCAGTTCTTC.

This clonotype showed up many times. The chain uses TRBV14 and TRBJ1-4, with D perhaps TRBD1 (6 bases). This CDR3 contains 13 residues. CDR1 SGHDN and CDR2 FVKESK come from the germline V gene. With 1 base removed from V and 7 bases from J, the gap between germline ends came to 7 bases. The CDR3 region has the DNA TGTGCCAGCAGCCAAGCCAGGGGTGAAAAACTGTTTTTT. The encoded protein is CASSQARGEKLFF.

A remark on this clonotype: The junction departs from the called germline gene at one end, perhaps through a read error. The rearrangement links TRBV4-3 to TRBJ2-7; 7 bases agree with TRBD1. Germline V gene lookup returns CDR1 LGHNA and CDR2 YSLEER. This CDR3 comprises 14 residues. The CDR3 reads CASSGGQRGSEQYF. CDR3 sequence (DNA): TGCGCCAGCAGCGGGGGACAGAGAGGGAGCGAGCAGTATTTC.

This clonotype has ten or more counts. The chain couples TRBV7-2 to TRBJ2-1, with TRBD2 matching 7 bases. The CDR3 has 15 amino acids. V lost 4 bases and J lost 2; bases outside the gene matches: 5. Germline V CDR1 and CDR2: SGHTA, FQGNSA. CDR3 amino acids: CASSSGGLPYNEQFF. The CDR3 region has the DNA TGTGCCAGCAGCTCCGGGGGACTACCCTACAATGAGCAGTTCTTC.

This clonotype was counted ten times or more. The rearrangement uses TRBV9 and TRBJ2-7; D may be TRBD1 or TRBD2 (5 bases each). Trimming took 2 bases from V and 5 from J, leaving 14 bases between them. This CDR3 contains 14 residues. CDR1 is SGDLS, CDR2 YYNGEE, per germline. The CDR3 spells CASSVSGGTHEQYF. CDR3 DNA: TGTGCCAGCAGCGTGAGCGGTGGGACCCACGAGCAGTACTTC. The variable domain in full, with the rest retrieved from reference TRBV9 and TRBJ2-7, is DSGVTQTPKHLITATGQRVTLRCSPRSGDLSVYWYQQSLDQGLQFLIQYYNGEERAKGNILERFSAQQFPDLHSELNLSSLELGDSALYFCASSVSGGTHEQYFGPGTRLTVT.

Ten or more counts support this clonotype. The DNA for the CDR3 is TGCAGTGCTAGTTCGGAACGGGGGGAGACCCAGTACTTC. As protein: CSASSERGETQYF. The chain uses TRBV20-1 and TRBJ2-5; TRBD2 is a possible D gene (6 bases). CDR1 is DFQATT, CDR2 SNEGSKA, per germline (reference sequence). The CDR3 covers 13 residues. Trimming stripped 3 bases from V and 5 bases from J, with 13 bases between.

The chain is built from TRBV3-1 and TRBJ2-7; possibly TRBD2 for D (7 bases). V lost 4 bases and J lost 6, with 19 bases in between. CDR1 and CDR2 from the germline V gene are LGHDT and YNNKEL (reference sequence). The CDR3 has 15 residues. The CDR3 protein is CASSPAGAEASEQYF. In nucleotides, the CDR3 is TGTGCCAGCAGCCCCGCGGGGGCAGAGGCCTCCGAGCAGTACTTC.

The table lists this clonotype with many counts. J is TRBJ2-3 and V is TRBV7-2; tentative D call: TRBD2 (6 bases). V gave up 1 base and J gave up 4 bases, with 24 bases separating them. CDR3 size: 19 residues. Germline CDR1 is SGHTA and CDR2 is FQGNSA. The CDR3 spells CASSLGSKRALGAADTQYF. CDR3 sequence (DNA): TGTGCCAGCAGCTTAGGCTCTAAGCGGGCCCTGGGCGCAGCAGATACGCAGTATTTT.

The table lists this clonotype with many counts. This chain links TRBV20-1 with TRBJ2-7, with TRBD2 matching over 7 bases. Germline trimming cut 6 bases from V and 6 bases from J; bases unmatched to any gene: 11. Germline lookup yields CDR1 DFQATT and CDR2 SNEGSKA (reference sequence). This CDR3 comprises 13 residues. This CDR3 reads CSAPGGSLSEQYF. In DNA form, the CDR3 reads TGCAGTGCCCCCGGGGGGTCTCTGAGCGAGCAGTACTTC.

The table lists this clonotype with many counts. V gene TRBV5-1 combines with J gene TRBJ2-7; tentatively, D is TRBD1 or TRBD2 (6 bases each). Germline V gene data show CDR1 as SGHRS and CDR2 as YFSETQ. The V and J ends lost 4 bases and 5 bases respectively, with 19 bases between them. There are 15 residues in the CDR3. In DNA, the CDR3 is TGCGCCAGCAGCCATGGCAGGGGAGGCCAAGACGAGCAGTACTTC. Amino acids: CASSHGRGGQDEQYF.

This clonotype was observed many times. The J gene is TRBJ1-1, the V gene TRBV20-1; D call uncertain. The CDR3 has 12 residues. The germline gives CDR1 DFQATT, CDR2 SNEGSKA (reference sequence). Trimming pared 5 bases from V and 1 base from J, leaving 8 bases between. CDR3 amino acids: CSAGQTNTEAFF. The CDR3 DNA sequence: TGCAGTGCTGGGCAGACGAACACTGAAGCTTTCTTT.

In this sample, this clonotype turned up a few times. Germline and junction disagree at one end, which may indicate a read error. V is TRBV29-1 and J is TRBJ1-1; 8 bases line up with TRBD1. The CDR3 is made up of 13 amino acids. Germline V gene lookup returns CDR1 SQVTM and CDR2 ANQGSEA. The CDR3 loop is CSVPRQGNAEAFF. In nucleotides, the CDR3 is TGCAGCGTCCCAAGACAGGGGAACGCTGAAGCTTTCTTT.

This clonotype was seen ten or more times. The chain carries TRBV14 and TRBJ2-7, with 7 bases aligning to TRBD1. The CDR3 has 13 amino acids. The V gene end was trimmed by 11 bases and the J gene end by 3 bases; junction bases not matched to a gene: 10. Germline V gives CDR1 SGHDN, CDR2 FVKESK. Written as DNA, the CDR3 is TGTGCCCGGAATACAGGGGACGACTACGAGCAGTACTTC. Encoded protein: CARNTGDDYEQYF.

The chain's CDR3 is CASSFLFHPTNEKLFF. The CDR3 coding sequence is TGTGCCAGCAGTTTCCTCTTCCACCCAACTAATGAAAAACTGTTTTTT. The chain recombines TRBV27 with TRBJ1-4; D gene uncertain. V was pared by 3 bases and J by 0 bases, with 11 bases between. CDR3 length: 16 amino acids. Germline assignment: CDR1 MNHEY and CDR2 SMNVEV (reference sequence).